Listed below are T cell receptor beta chains from one sample, sequenced in a study of blood T cells in healthy people across ages. TCRdb re-called the 5' RACE reads with MiXCR, one entry per CDR3 protein. Of approximately 800,000 distinct CDR3 sequences in the sample, 30% to 45% were seen once. Sequencing was carried out using blood. These receptors originate from a man between 18 and 29 years old in good health. The CDR3 runs from the conserved cysteine through the conserved F or W. The order of the fields is CDR3 DNA, CDR3 protein, V gene, clone size, J gene, D gene. D genes are given only for firm matches. Size values are once, few and many counts, or a class for expanded clones, and some rows have none.

DNA: TGTGCCAGCAGCGAGGGGTTCACTGAAGCTTTCTTT
CDR3: CASSEGFTEAFF
V: TRBV7-9
size: NA
J: TRBJ1-1
D: NA

DNA: TGTGCCAGCAGCCAAGTAAAGGGGTATTTTAATGAGCAGTTCTTC
CDR3: CASSQVKGYFNEQFF
V: TRBV7-2
size: NA
J: TRBJ2-1
D: NA

DNA: TGTGCCAGCAGCTTAGGGACAGGTCTGGACTACACCTTC
CDR3: CASSLGTGLDYTF
V: TRBV7-2
size: NA
J: TRBJ1-2
D: TRBD1

DNA: TGTGCCATCAGTGGTCACTCCATAGGAGCCCAAGAGACCCAGTACTTC
CDR3: CAISGHSIGAQETQYF
V: TRBV10-3
size: NA
J: TRBJ2-5
D: NA

DNA: TGTGTCAGCAGCGTAGACGAGACAGACTATGGCTACACCTTC
CDR3: CVSSVDETDYGYTF
V: TRBV9
size: NA
J: TRBJ1-2
D: NA

DNA: TGCGCCAGCAGCTCCCGACTAGCGGGGGCCACCTACAATGAGCAGTTCTTC
CDR3: CASSSRLAGATYNEQFF
V: TRBV5-1
size: few
J: TRBJ2-1
D: TRBD2

DNA: TGCAGTGCTAACCGTCTAGGGACAGCCTACGAGCAGTACTTC
CDR3: CSANRLGTAYEQYF
V: TRBV20-1
size: NA
J: TRBJ2-7
D: TRBD1

DNA: TGTGCCAGCGCTTCCACCCTCACTAGCGGGGGGCGAGAGACCCAGTACTTC
CDR3: CASASTLTSGGRETQYF
V: TRBV12-3/TRBV12-4
size: NA
J: TRBJ2-5
D: TRBD2

DNA: TGCGCCAGCAGCCAAACTTTCGCACTAGCGGGGGGCGAGCAGTACTTC
CDR3: CASSQTFALAGGEQYF
V: TRBV4-1
size: few
J: TRBJ2-7
D: TRBD2

DNA: TGCAGTGCTAGAGCCTCAGGGACCTATAATTCACCCCTCCACTTT
CDR3: CSARASGTYNSPLHF
V: TRBV20-1
size: many
J: TRBJ1-6
D: NA